This TCR beta chain was sequenced during a study of regulatory T cells in long-lasting Graves disease. Broader study findings: Comparison showed that persistent patients shared more public clonotypes (2,741) than new patients (nearly 1,000).

This clonotype was counted ten times or more. No antigen is known for it. The time point was: newly diagnosed GD, antithyroid drugs for less than 3 months. Generation of the TCR library employed RNA extracted from PBMCs. The TCR beta library used iRepertoire HTBI primers with Arm-PCR amplification of CDR3. TCRdb re-derived calls from the multiplex PCR reads in MiXCR, one entry per CDR3 protein. The table has 350,000 to 450,000 distinct CDR3 sequences, 15% to 20% seen once. These records were also assigned to another study, of T cells in Graves' hyperthyroidism and ophthalmopathy. That report adds: The study used the HTBI primer set for a first-round RT-PCR of the TCR CDR3. Using 13 V-J features, a model discriminated ophthalmopathy from stable hyperthyroidism.

The receptor was derived from a man aged 35-49 years with Graves disease. The source material was peripheral blood mononuclear cells (PBMCs), sampled at new diagnosis, from a patient treated with antithyroid drugs.

The CDR3 DNA reads as TGCAGTGCTAGCCCGCGGGGCCCCTTTAGCAATCAGCCCCAGCATTTT. Its protein is CSASPRGPFSNQPQHF. The chain couples TRBV20-1 to TRBJ1-5; D perhaps matches TRBD1 (5 bases). The V and J ends lost 3 bases and 0 bases respectively, with 15 bases between them. Per germline, CDR1 DFQATT and CDR2 SNEGSKA (reference sequence). The CDR3 has 16 amino acids.